This entry lists 20 T cell receptor beta chains sequenced from one sample in a study of T cell changes during pregnancy in multiple sclerosis. Produced via immunoSEQ multiplex PCR; TCRdb's table is partial and in-frame only. The sample comprises over 70,000 clones, 94% of which are singletons, and 0.7% to 0.95% rests with the top ten. Source: peripheral blood, taken in the third trimester of pregnancy. These receptors all stem from a female donor with multiple sclerosis, enrolled in a pregnancy study.

The V and J genes are TRBV6-1 and TRBJ2-2, with 8 bases that match TRBD1. CDR1 is MNHNS, CDR2 SASEGT, per germline. CDR3 length: 15 amino acids. V was clipped by 2 bases and J by 5 bases; unmatched bases: 4. The CDR3 nucleotides read TGTGCCAGCAGTGAACCAGGGGGCAGGACCGGGGAGCTGTTTTTT. Translated: CASSEPGGRTGELFF.

The gene calls are TRBV19 and TRBJ2-1; the match to TRBD1 covers 8 bases. The trim removed 4 bases at V and 4 bases at J, leaving 12 bases unmatched. CDR1 and CDR2 from the germline V gene are LNHDA and SQIVND (reference sequence). The CDR3 runs 17 residues. The CDR3 nucleotides read TGTGCCAGTAGTAGGTCGTTTGGGACAGGTTTTTACAATGAGCAGTTCTTC. Protein: CASSRSFGTGFYNEQFF.

This rearrangement joins TRBV6-6 to TRBJ2-7; D call uncertain. This CDR3 has 13 amino acids. Trimming cost V 5 bases and J 0 bases, with 8 bases left between them. Germline V gene sequence: CDR1 MNHNY, CDR2 SVGAGI (reference sequence). The CDR3: CASSPTDSYEQYF. CDR3 nucleotides: TGTGCCAGCAGTCCAACAGACTCCTACGAGCAGTACTTC.

The chain joins TRBV5-1 to TRBJ1-2; D is ambiguous. CDR1 is SGHRS and CDR2 is YFSETQ in the germline V gene. V was clipped by 2 bases and J by 10 bases, with 24 bases between them. The CDR3 has 16 amino acids. CDR3 loop: CASSFPQDPPPVVYTF. CDR3 in DNA: TGCGCCAGCAGCTTCCCCCAGGATCCACCACCGGTGGTCTACACCTTC.

V and J are TRBV7-9 and TRBJ1-2; D might be TRBD1 (6 bases). Per the germline V gene, CDR1 is SEHNR and CDR2 is FQNEAQ (reference sequence). This CDR3 spans 15 amino acids. The V and J ends lost 3 bases and 2 bases respectively, with 13 bases between them. DNA of the CDR3: TGTGCCAGCAGCTTCGCCGGGGGGCGAAACTATGGCTACACCTTC. Translated, it gives CASSFAGGRNYGYTF.

This clone was observed a handful of times. The chain is built from TRBV9 and TRBJ2-1; 12 bases fit TRBD2. The CDR3 covers 16 residues. Looked up from germline, CDR1 is SGDLS and CDR2 is YYNGEE. The V gene end was trimmed by 3 bases and the J gene end by 6 bases; junction bases not matched to a gene: 7. In DNA, the CDR3 is TGTGCCAGCAGCGCCGCGGCTAGCGGGAGGGCCAATGAGCAGTTCTTC. This sequence encodes CASSAAASGRANEQFF.

J is TRBJ2-1 and V is TRBV7-9; 8 bases fit TRBD2. V lost 0 bases, J lost 9 bases, and 4 bases stayed unmatched. Per the germline V gene, CDR1 is SEHNR and CDR2 is FQNEAQ (reference sequence). The CDR3 is 14 residues long. This CDR3 reads CASSLAAGAGEQFF. The CDR3 nucleotides read TGTGCCAGCAGCTTAGCAGCGGGAGCGGGTGAGCAGTTCTTC.

This chain joins TRBV6-1 and TRBJ1-2; D remains ambiguous. This CDR3 has 12 residues. CDR1 is MNHNS, CDR2 SASEGT, per germline. V lost 6 bases, J lost 5 bases, and 10 bases lay in between. The DNA of the CDR3 is TGTGCCAGCAGCTCAGCGCTATATGGCTACACCTTC. As protein: CASSSALYGYTF.

This chain joins TRBV5-1 and TRBJ2-3; the match to TRBD1 covers 10 bases. The CDR3 extends over 15 amino acids. Trimming at V came to 3 bases and at J to 2 bases, leaving 3 bases not matched to a gene. Germline V gene lookup returns CDR1 SGHRS and CDR2 YFSETQ. In nucleotides, the CDR3 is TGCGCCAGCAGCTGGACAGGGGGATTCACAGATACGCAGTATTTT. This translates into CASSWTGGFTDTQYF.

This chain uses TRBV15 with TRBJ2-3; TRBD1 matches 7 bases. Germline CDR1 LNHNV, CDR2 YYDKDF (reference sequence). The CDR3 has 15 residues. V was pared by 1 base and J by 3 bases, with 4 bases of the junction left unmatched. This CDR3 reads CATSRVPGGTDTQYF. DNA for the CDR3: TGTGCCACCAGCAGAGTGCCAGGGGGAACAGATACGCAGTATTTT.

This clone was recorded only once. The chain carries TRBV4-1 and TRBJ2-7; unclear D gene. Germline V gene lookup returns CDR1 MGHRA and CDR2 YSYEKL. The CDR3 sequence is 14 residues long. Trimming left V 6 bases short and J 0 bases short, with 12 bases between. The CDR3 spells CASSIQVSSYEQYF. CDR3 DNA: TGCGCCAGCAGTATTCAGGTCAGCTCCTACGAGCAGTACTTC.

This chain connects TRBV5-1 to TRBJ1-1, with 7 bases matching TRBD1. V lost 6 bases and J lost 1; bases outside the gene matches: 6. CDR3 length: 14 amino acids. CDR1 is SGHRS and CDR2 is YFSETQ in the germline V gene. The CDR3 is CASTRGTGNTEAFF. CDR3 in DNA: TGCGCCAGCACCAGGGGGACGGGGAACACTGAAGCTTTCTTT. Variable domain in full (rest from reference TRBV5-1 and TRBJ1-1): KAGVTQTPRYLIKTRGQQVTLSCSPISGHRSVSWYQQTPGQGLQFLFEYFSETQRNKGNFPGRFSGRQFSNSRSEMNVSTLELGDSALYLCASTRGTGNTEAFFGQGTRLTVV.

V is TRBV4-2 and J is TRBJ2-3; 10 nucleotides line up with TRBD2. CDR3 length equals 16 residues. The ends lost 1 base at V and 1 base at J; junction bases unmatched: 2. Germline loops: CDR1 LGHNA, CDR2 YNFKEQ. CDR3 amino acids: CASSQAGTSGTDTQYF. CDR3 bases: TGTGCCAGCAGCCAAGCGGGGACTAGCGGCACAGATACGCAGTATTTT.

The V call is TRBV19, the J call TRBJ2-7; 9 bases line up with TRBD2. The V gene's germline CDR1 is LNHDA and CDR2 SQIVND (reference sequence). The trim removed 5 bases at V and 6 bases at J, leaving 14 bases unmatched. The CDR3 consists of 16 residues. As DNA, the CDR3 is TGTGCCAGTAGTGATGTTGCGGCTAGCGGGAAAGTCGAGCAGTACTTC. It yields the protein CASSDVAASGKVEQYF.

CDR3 nucleotides: TGTGCCAGCAGCGTAGGTCTAGCGGGAGGTTCTACGGATGAGCAGTTCTTC. This encodes CASSVGLAGGSTDEQFF. This rearrangement joins TRBV9 to TRBJ2-1; TRBD2 agrees at 11 bases. This CDR3 contains 17 residues. With V trimmed by 0 bases and J by 8 bases, 10 bases remained unmatched. Germline V gene lookup returns CDR1 SGDLS and CDR2 YYNGEE. The whole variable domain, remainder taken from reference TRBV9 and TRBJ2-1, is DSGVTQTPKHLITATGQRVTLRCSPRSGDLSVYWYQQSLDQGLQFLIQYYNGEERAKGNILERFSAQQFPDLHSELNLSSLELGDSALYFCASSVGLAGGSTDEQFFGPGTRLTVL.

The rearrangement joins TRBV27 to TRBJ1-2; no firm D call. This CDR3 comprises 15 residues. V was trimmed by 4 bases and J by 2 bases, leaving 14 bases between them. In germline, CDR1 is MNHEY, CDR2 SMNVEV (reference sequence). The CDR3 sequence: CASSYLNRLNYGYTF. The CDR3, as DNA: TGTGCCAGCAGTTACCTGAACAGATTAAACTATGGCTACACCTTC.

This chain connects TRBV12-5 to TRBJ2-7; TRBD2 matches at 8 bases. The germline V gene has CDR1 LGHNT and CDR2 FRNRAP. The CDR3 sequence is 16 residues long. The J segment lost 0 bases and the V segment lost 2 bases, leaving 6 bases of the junction unmatched. The CDR3 region has the DNA TGTGCTAGTGGTTTGTATTTAGCGGGAACCTCCTACGAGCAGTACTTC. Translated: CASGLYLAGTSYEQYF.

The CDR3 loop is CASSQDRQVVYEQYF. For the CDR3, the DNA is TGCGCCAGCAGCCAAGATCGCCAGGTTGTCTACGAGCAGTACTTC. The gene calls are TRBV4-1 and TRBJ2-7; no clear D gene. This CDR3 has 15 residues. Germline V CDR1 and CDR2: MGHRA, YSYEKL. The V gene lost 0 bases and the J gene lost 3 bases, with 12 bases spanning the gap.

The V gene is TRBV5-1, the J gene TRBJ1-1; TRBD1 matches 9 bases. Germline trimming cut 4 bases from V and 4 bases from J; bases unmatched to any gene: 5. The CDR3 has 14 residues. The germline V gene encodes CDR1 SGHRS and CDR2 YFSETQ. In DNA, the CDR3 is TGCGCCAGCAGCATCCGGGACAGGGTCACTGAAGCTTTCTTT. This codes for CASSIRDRVTEAFF. Supplemented by reference TRBV5-1 and TRBJ1-1, the full variable domain reads KAGVTQTPRYLIKTRGQQVTLSCSPISGHRSVSWYQQTPGQGLQFLFEYFSETQRNKGNFPGRFSGRQFSNSRSEMNVSTLELGDSALYLCASSIRDRVTEAFFGQGTRLTVV.

The genes are TRBV5-1 and TRBJ2-5, with TRBD2 matching over 10 bases. With V trimmed by 6 bases and J by 0 bases, 8 bases remained unmatched. The CDR3 runs 16 residues. Germline V lookup: CDR1 SGHRS, CDR2 YFSETQ. CDR3: CASTKLAGQYQETQYF. CDR3 coding DNA: TGCGCCAGCACCAAACTAGCGGGACAGTACCAAGAGACCCAGTACTTC.